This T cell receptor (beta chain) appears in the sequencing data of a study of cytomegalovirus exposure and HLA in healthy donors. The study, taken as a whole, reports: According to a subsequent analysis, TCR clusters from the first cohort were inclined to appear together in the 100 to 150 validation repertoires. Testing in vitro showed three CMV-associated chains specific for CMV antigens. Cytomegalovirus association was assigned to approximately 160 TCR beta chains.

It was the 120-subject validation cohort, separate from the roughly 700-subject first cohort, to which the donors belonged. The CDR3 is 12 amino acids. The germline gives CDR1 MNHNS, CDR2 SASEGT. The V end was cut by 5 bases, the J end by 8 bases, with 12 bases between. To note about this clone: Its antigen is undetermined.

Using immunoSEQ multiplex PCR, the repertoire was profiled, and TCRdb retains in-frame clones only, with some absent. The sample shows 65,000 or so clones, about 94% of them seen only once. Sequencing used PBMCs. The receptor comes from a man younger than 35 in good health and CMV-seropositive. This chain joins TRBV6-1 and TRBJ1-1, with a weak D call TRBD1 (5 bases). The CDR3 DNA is TGTGCCAGCAGTAGGCAGACAGTGGAAGCTTTCTTT. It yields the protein CASSRQTVEAFF.